One and the same sample provided the 17 T cell receptor beta chains below, sequenced in a study of CD8+ T cells in alopecia areata. Stated treatment: oral pan-JAK inhibitor, 5-10 mg twice daily. The sequencing template was cDNA reverse transcribed from extracted RNA. Data came from immunoSEQ multiplex PCR; TCRdb stores just in-frame clones and leaves some out. The sample lists about 120,000 clones, more than 40% seen once, with around 0.46% in the top ten. The material was CD4+ T cells sorted from blood, obtained at week 4, from a patient treated with tofacitinib. These receptors came from a human donor with alopecia areata.

V gene TRBV6-6 combines with J gene TRBJ2-7; no firm D call. There are 13 residues in the CDR3. V was trimmed by 8 bases and J by 6 bases, leaving 17 bases between them. Germline-derived CDR1 and CDR2 are MNHNY and SVGAGI (reference sequence). CDR3 DNA: TGTGCCAGCTCGAACCCTACCTCGTCCGAGCAGTACTTC. It yields the protein CASSNPTSSEQYF.

The V call is TRBV27, the J call TRBJ1-2, with TRBD1 matching over 9 bases. With V trimmed by 4 bases and J by 3 bases, 6 bases remained unmatched. Germline lookup yields CDR1 MNHEY and CDR2 SMNVEV (reference sequence). The CDR3 has 15 residues. The CDR3 nucleotides are TGTGCCAGCAGTTCAACAGGGGGCGCCGACTATGGCTACACCTTC. This encodes CASSSTGGADYGYTF.

The rearrangement uses TRBV30 and TRBJ1-1; D unclear. CDR1 is GTSNPN, CDR2 SVGIG, per germline (reference sequence). The CDR3 is made up of 13 amino acids. Trimming cost V 5 bases and J 0 bases, with 10 bases left between them. DNA of the CDR3: TGTGCCTGGCGTGAATGGGTGAACACTGAAGCTTTCTTT. Amino acid sequence: CAWREWVNTEAFF.

The gene calls are TRBV12-5 and TRBJ2-1; TRBD1 matches 8 bases. The CDR3 length is 14 residues. The germline V gene encodes CDR1 LGHNT and CDR2 FRNRAP. Germline trimming cut 4 bases from V and 8 bases from J; bases unmatched to any gene: 7. In nucleotides, the CDR3 is TGTGCTAGTGGTTCCGGACAGGGAATGGATGAGCAGTTCTTC. It specifies CASGSGQGMDEQFF.

The chain recombines TRBV9 with TRBJ1-2; D may be TRBD1 (5 bases). This CDR3 comprises 14 residues. Trimming took off 7 bases at V and 1 base at J, with 14 bases between the two ends. Germline CDR1 reads SGDLS; CDR2 reads YYNGEE. The CDR3 is CASHRDGFNYGYTF. Here the CDR3 DNA reads TGTGCCAGCCACCGGGACGGATTTAACTATGGCTACACCTTC.

The gene calls are TRBV5-1 and TRBJ1-1; 10 bases map to TRBD1. CDR3 size: 16 residues. Germline-derived CDR1 and CDR2 are SGHRS and YFSETQ. The trim removed 3 bases at V and 1 base at J, leaving 6 bases unmatched. The CDR3 here is CASSSSTGGTNTEAFF. In DNA form, the CDR3 reads TGCGCCAGCAGCTCCTCGACAGGGGGCACGAACACTGAAGCTTTCTTT.

The chain is built from TRBV7-3 and TRBJ2-3; tentatively, D is TRBD1 or TRBD2 (6 bases each). V dropped 5 bases and J dropped 5 bases, with 17 bases sitting between them. The CDR3 totals 15 residues. Looked up from germline, CDR1 is SGHTA and CDR2 is FQGTGA. The CDR3 loop reads CASSQGTGPGDTQYF. The CDR3 DNA reads TGTGCCAGCAGCCAGGGGACTGGCCCCGGAGATACGCAGTATTTT.

The chain combines TRBV9 with TRBJ1-6; weak D call: TRBD1 (5 bases). V was pared by 0 bases and J by 9 bases, with 16 bases between. The CDR3 runs 16 residues. CDR1 SGDLS and CDR2 YYNGEE come from the germline V gene. The CDR3 nucleotides are TGTGCCAGCAGCGTAGGGGACCACCTTTTTGGTTCACCCCTCCACTTT. Protein: CASSVGDHLFGSPLHF.

The chain uses TRBV5-6 and TRBJ2-7; TRBD2 is a possible D gene (6 bases). CDR1 and CDR2 from the germline V gene are SGHDT and YYEEEE. The CDR3 spans 14 residues. The V end lost 0 bases, the J end lost 5 bases, and 12 bases lay between the germline ends. CDR3 bases: TGTGCCAGCAGCTTGGTTGGCAGCGGGCACGAGCAGTACTTC. Amino acid sequence: CASSLVGSGHEQYF.

This clone was seen a handful of times. The rearrangement uses TRBV29-1 and TRBJ2-2, with TRBD2 identical over 10 bases. CDR3 length equals 16 residues. J was trimmed by 0 bases and V by 4 bases; bases with no gene match: 5. From germline, CDR1 is SQVTM and CDR2 ANQGSEA. The CDR3, as DNA: TGCAGCGTTGTTATCAGCGGGAGGGCGAACACCGGGGAGCTGTTTTTT. It translates to CSVVISGRANTGELFF.

The chain carries TRBV29-1 and TRBJ2-5, with D tentatively TRBD1 (5 bases). This CDR3 is 15 amino acids long. CDR1 SQVTM and CDR2 ANQGSEA come from the germline V gene. V was clipped by 4 bases and J by 3 bases, with 18 bases between them. The CDR3 sequence: CSVGWTDTDEETQYF. CDR3 sequence (DNA): TGCAGCGTTGGATGGACGGACACGGACGAAGAGACCCAGTACTTC.

The chain joins TRBV11-2 to TRBJ2-1; 11 positions match TRBD2. CDR3 length: 16 amino acids. With V trimmed by 4 bases and J by 7 bases, 9 bases remained unmatched. The germline V gene has CDR1 SGHAT and CDR2 FQNNGV. DNA of the CDR3: TGTGCCAGCAGCTCGGCACTAGCGGGAGCGAGGAATGAGCAGTTCTTC. Residues: CASSSALAGARNEQFF.

The gene calls are TRBV30 and TRBJ2-1, with TRBD2 matching over 13 bases. The ends lost 0 bases at V and 6 bases at J; junction bases unmatched: 2. The germline V gene encodes CDR1 GTSNPN and CDR2 SVGIG (reference sequence). CDR3 length equals 15 residues. Here the CDR3 DNA reads TGTGCCTGGAGTGTACGACTAGCGGGAGGCAATGAGCAGTTCTTC. It translates to CAWSVRLAGGNEQFF.

The V gene is TRBV7-8, the J gene TRBJ1-6, with TRBD1 matching over 7 bases. The CDR3 is 15 residues long. The junction had 8 bases not matched to a gene; V was cut back by 6 bases and J by 6 bases. Per germline, CDR1 SGHVS and CDR2 FQNEAQ. The CDR3 is CASRPSRDSNSPLHF. In DNA, the CDR3 is TGTGCCAGCAGACCCTCCCGGGACAGTAATTCACCCCTCCACTTT.

This clone appeared a few times. This chain connects TRBV29-1 to TRBJ1-1; D unclear. This CDR3 contains 12 residues. The germline V gene encodes CDR1 SQVTM and CDR2 ANQGSEA. Between the trimmed V and J ends, which lost 7 bases and 11 bases, there was a span of 20 bases. In nucleotides, the CDR3 is TGCAGCGCTGTATGGGGAGACAACCAGGCTTTCTTT. Residues: CSAVWGDNQAFF.

This clone came up a few times. The CDR3, as DNA: TGTGCCAGCAGCCCCTTAGCGGGGGGGCCCGGGGAGCTGTTTTTT. Its translation is CASSPLAGGPGELFF. This chain links TRBV11-2 with TRBJ2-2; TRBD2 agrees at 11 bases. With V trimmed by 5 bases and J by 6 bases, 5 bases remained unmatched. CDR1 SGHAT and CDR2 FQNNGV come from the germline V gene. This CDR3 contains 15 residues.

With respect to this clone: This sample includes further DNA sequences coding for the same CDR3. The CDR3 DNA is TGTGCCTGGAGTGTGGGCTCGAACACTGAAGCTTTCTTT. Residues: CAWSVGSNTEAFF. The chain couples TRBV30 to TRBJ1-1, with D unclear. V was trimmed by 0 bases and J by 1 base, leaving 6 bases between them. This CDR3 comprises 13 residues. Germline V CDR1 and CDR2: GTSNPN, SVGIG (reference sequence). Full variable domain (rest looked up from reference TRBV30 and TRBJ1-1): SQTIHQWPATLVQPVGSPLSLECTVEGTSNPNLYWYRQAAGRGLQLLFYSVGIGQISSEVPQNLSASRPQDRQFILSSKKLLLSDSGFYLCAWSVGSNTEAFFGQGTRLTVV.